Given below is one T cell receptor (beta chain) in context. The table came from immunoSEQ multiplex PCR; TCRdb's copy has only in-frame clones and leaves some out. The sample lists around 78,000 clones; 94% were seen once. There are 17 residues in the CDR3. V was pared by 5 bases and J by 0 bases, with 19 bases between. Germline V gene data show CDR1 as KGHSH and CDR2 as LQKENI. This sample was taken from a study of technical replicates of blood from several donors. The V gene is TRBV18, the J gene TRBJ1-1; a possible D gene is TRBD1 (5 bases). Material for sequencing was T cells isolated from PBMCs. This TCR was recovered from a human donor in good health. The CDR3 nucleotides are TGTGCCAGCTCATACCCCCCCACGACAGACATGAACACTGAAGCTTTCTTT. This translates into CASSYPPTTDMNTEAFF.